This T cell receptor (beta chain) was sequenced during a study of CD8 T cells in ankylosing spondylitis. Construction of TCR beta libraries was performed using quantitative 5'-RACE with molecular barcodes. A single record per CDR3 protein comes from TCRdb applying MiXCR to the 5' RACE reads. This sample carries 130,000 or so distinct CDR3 sequences, roughly 7.3% of them seen once, and the ten largest clones take 10% to 15%. This clonotype was counted at least ten times. The CDR3 runs to 12 residues. With 5 bases removed from V and 6 bases from J, the gap between germline ends came to 9 bases. Germline CDR1 SGHTA, CDR2 FQGTGA.

The sequence was collected from a male donor with ankylosing spondylitis or in good health (not recorded which). The chain combines TRBV7-3 with TRBJ2-3; D gene unclear. Specimen: blood, either unsorted or a sorted T cell fraction (not recorded which). CDR3 protein: CASSLLADTQYF. DNA for the CDR3: TGTGCCAGCAGCCTATTGGCGGATACGCAGTATTTT.